Below, 25 T cell receptor beta chains from the same sample are listed, as sequenced in a study of blood T cells in healthy people across ages. Alongside a J-beta primer mix, a sample-barcoded 5' primer served in a second PCR lasting about 7 to 12 cycles. TCRdb fed the 5' RACE reads into MiXCR, producing one record per CDR3 protein. This table holds some 920,000 distinct CDR3 sequences, approximately 50% found once. Source material: blood. The receptors were sampled from a woman aged 55-70 years in good health.

As for this clonotype: A read error may produce the germline difference seen at one junction end. The rearrangement joins TRBV20-1 to TRBJ2-5, with 13 bases aligning to TRBD2. The germline V gene has CDR1 DFQATT and CDR2 SNEGSKA (reference sequence). The CDR3 extends over 15 amino acids. The CDR3 DNA reads TGCGGTGCTTCCCCCGGACTAGCGGGAGTGGAGACCCAGTACTTC. Its protein is CGASPGLAGVETQYF.

The chain employs TRBV11-2 and TRBJ2-6; D unclear. Germline CDR1 is SGHAT and CDR2 is FQNNGV. The CDR3 loop spans 14 amino acids. V was clipped by 5 bases and J by 0 bases, with 5 bases between them. The CDR3 is CASSEYSGANVLTF. Here the CDR3 DNA reads TGTGCCAGCAGCGAATACTCTGGGGCCAACGTCCTGACTTTC. Combining the CDR3 with reference TRBV11-2 and TRBJ2-6 gives the whole variable domain EAGVAQSPRYKIIEKRQSVAFWCNPISGHATLYWYQQILGQGPKLLIQFQNNGVVDDSQLPKDRFSAERLKGVDSTLKIQPAKLEDSAVYLCASSEYSGANVLTFGAGSRLTVL.

This chain connects TRBV11-2 to TRBJ2-4; D may match TRBD1 or TRBD2 (7 bases each). The DNA matches TRBJ2-7 better at its end, which makes the J call doubtful. In germline, CDR1 is SGHAT, CDR2 FQNNGV. There are 14 residues in the CDR3. The CDR3 spells CASSPNRGGGEQYF. The CDR3 nucleotides are TGTGCCAGCAGCCCCAACAGGGGAGGGGGCGAGCAGTACTTC.

In regard to this clonotype: An end of the junction differs from the germline gene, which may be a read error. CDR3 sequence (DNA): TGTGCCAGCAGCTTACTTCAGGGGATTAATTCACCCTTCCACTTT. Its protein product is CASSLLQGINSPFHF. The gene calls are TRBV7-2 and TRBJ1-6; perhaps TRBD1 as D (6 bases). Germline CDR1 and CDR2: SGHTA and FQGNSA. This CDR3 has 15 residues.

The V and J genes are TRBV4-3 and TRBJ2-3, with TRBD1 matching over 8 bases. The CDR3 is made up of 15 amino acids. The V and J ends lost 5 bases and 5 bases, in that order; junction bases with no gene match: 9. From germline, CDR1 is LGHNA and CDR2 YSLEER. The CDR3 DNA reads as TGCGCCAGCAGCAATAATAAACAGGGGGGAGATACGCAGTATTTT. As protein: CASSNNKQGGDTQYF.

The chain uses TRBV5-1 and TRBJ2-7, with 8 bases lining up with TRBD1. Germline-derived CDR1 and CDR2 are SGHRS and YFSETQ. Unmatched junction bases numbered 15, after V lost 3 bases and J lost 7 bases. The CDR3 runs 16 residues. In DNA, the CDR3 is TGCGCCAGCAGCTCCCCTGACAGGGGTCACTACAATGAGCAGTACTTC. Encoded protein: CASSSPDRGHYNEQYF.

The gene calls are TRBV20-1 and TRBJ1-5, with D tentatively TRBD1 (6 bases). From germline, CDR1 is DFQATT and CDR2 SNEGSKA (reference sequence). This CDR3 has 15 residues. Trimming took off 5 bases at V and 2 bases at J, with 16 bases between the two ends. The CDR3 nucleotides read TGCAGTGCTCCCAGTCGCCGACAGGGCAATCAGCCCCAGCATTTT. It codes for CSAPSRRQGNQPQHF.

This CDR3 reads CASSPRAGPQHF. The CDR3 DNA follows: TGTGCCAGCAGCCCCCGGGCGGGGCCCCAGCATTTT. The chain has TRBV7-9 and TRBJ1-5; D is undetermined. This CDR3 has 12 amino acids. Germline V gene sequence: CDR1 SEHNR, CDR2 FQNEAQ (reference sequence). Between the trimmed V and J ends, which lost 5 bases and 9 bases, there was a span of 11 bases.

The chain combines TRBV2 with TRBJ1-2; 10 nucleotides agree with TRBD1. Germline assignment: CDR1 SNHLY and CDR2 FYNNEI. The CDR3 is 13 residues long. V shed 9 bases and J 8 bases; nucleotides not matched to a gene: 9. The CDR3 DNA reads TGTGCCAGTAGGGAGGACAGGGGGAGAGGCTACACCTTC. Protein product: CASREDRGRGYTF.

This rearrangement joins TRBV5-5 to TRBJ2-7; 8 bases align to TRBD1. V was pared by 4 bases and J by 2 bases, with 8 bases of the junction left unmatched. Per the germline V gene, CDR1 is SGHKS and CDR2 is YYEKEE (reference sequence). This CDR3 has 15 amino acids. In DNA, the CDR3 is TGTGCCAGCAGCCAGATGTGGACAGGGACCTACGAGCAGTACTTC. It is translated as CASSQMWTGTYEQYF. The whole variable domain, remainder taken from reference TRBV5-5 and TRBJ2-7, is DAGVTQSPTHLIKTRGQQVTLRCSPISGHKSVSWYQQVLGQGPQFIFQYYEKEERGRGNFPDRFSARQFPNYSSELNVNALLLGDSALYLCASSQMWTGTYEQYFGPGTRLTVT.

The chain has TRBV6-2 or TRBV6-3 and TRBJ2-4; 7 bases match TRBD1. With the DNA end fitting TRBJ2-7 better, the J assignment may be wrong. Per germline, CDR1 MNHEY and CDR2 SVGEGT. The CDR3 consists of 15 residues. CDR3: CASKEDRAAPYEQYF. The CDR3 region has the DNA TGTGCCAGCAAAGAAGACAGGGCTGCGCCCTACGAGCAGTACTTC.

The chain uses TRBV12-3 or TRBV12-4 and TRBJ2-7; 8 bases are a match to TRBD1. The DNA end is a closer match to TRBJ2-4, so the J assignment may be wrong. CDR3 length: 14 amino acids. CDR3 sequence reads: CASSVGTGLNIQYF. The CDR3 DNA follows: TGTGCCAGCAGTGTAGGGACAGGTTTAAACATTCAGTACTTC.

The chain recombines TRBV19 with TRBJ2-7, with a possible D match to TRBD1 (6 bases). Trimming stripped 4 bases from V and 4 bases from J, with 11 bases between. Germline values: CDR1 LNHDA, CDR2 SQIVND (reference sequence). The CDR3 length is 13 residues. Here the CDR3 DNA reads TGTGCCAGTAGTAAGGGACATCCATACGAGCAGTACTTC. It translates to CASSKGHPYEQYF.

The CDR3 region has the DNA TGTGCCAGCAGTTATTCGGGTTATAGCAATCAGCCCCAGCATTTT. Its protein is CASSYSGYSNQPQHF. This chain connects TRBV6-5 to TRBJ1-5; D uncertain. The germline V gene encodes CDR1 MNHEY and CDR2 SVGAGI. V was shortened by 3 bases and J by 0 bases, with 9 bases between the two germline ends. The CDR3 sequence is 15 residues long.

This clonotype was recorded once. V is TRBV20-1 and J is TRBJ1-6; D not resolved. Per the germline V gene, CDR1 is DFQATT and CDR2 is SNEGSKA (reference sequence). This CDR3 is 15 amino acids long. Trimming removed 0 bases from V and 7 bases from J, with 13 bases in between. The CDR3, as DNA: TGCAGTGCTAGAGAGTCGGGCTTAGGGAATTCACCCCTCCACTTT. Translation: CSARESGLGNSPLHF.

This chain connects TRBV4-3 to TRBJ2-3; TRBD2 aligns across 8 bases. The CDR3 has 13 amino acids. The V and J ends lost 8 bases and 1 base, in that order; junction bases with no gene match: 2. Germline CDR1 is LGHNA and CDR2 is YSLEER. The CDR3 coding sequence is TGCGCCAGCGGGACTAGACGCACAGATACGCAGTATTTT. This codes for CASGTRRTDTQYF.

This clonotype was observed a few times. V usage is TRBV7-2 and J usage is TRBJ2-3; 7 nucleotides line up with TRBD1. The V segment lost 5 bases and the J segment 4 bases; nucleotides outside the gene matches: 6. This CDR3 region has 14 residues. Germline lookup yields CDR1 SGHTA and CDR2 FQGNSA. In DNA, the CDR3 is TGTGCCAGCAGCATAAGACAGGGTGCAGATACGCAGTATTTT. As protein: CASSIRQGADTQYF. The full variable domain, rest sourced from reference TRBV7-2 and TRBJ2-3, is GAGVSQSPSNKVTEKGKDVELRCDPISGHTALYWYRQSLGQGLEFLIYFQGNSAPDKSGLPSDRFSAERTGGSVSTLTIQRTQQEDSAVYLCASSIRQGADTQYFGPGTRLTVL.

This clonotype was found a few times. The rearrangement uses TRBV12-3 or TRBV12-4 and TRBJ1-2; D may be TRBD1 (6 bases). The V and J ends lost 5 bases and 6 bases respectively, with 16 bases between them. The CDR3 sequence is 14 residues long. This CDR3 reads CASSPNPGVNGYTF. Written as DNA, the CDR3 is TGTGCCAGCAGTCCTAATCCAGGGGTGAATGGCTACACCTTC.

The V and J genes are TRBV12-3 or TRBV12-4 and TRBJ2-5, with TRBD2 identical over 15 bases. The V and J ends lost 8 bases and 11 bases, in that order; junction bases with no gene match: 12. There are 15 residues in the CDR3. The CDR3 region is CASSHGTSGRNEQYF. For the CDR3, the DNA is TGTGCCAGCTCTCATGGGACTAGCGGGAGGAATGAGCAGTACTTC.

The chain combines TRBV7-3 with TRBJ2-3; no clear D gene. V was shortened by 1 base and J by 7 bases, with 9 bases between the two germline ends. The CDR3 has 13 amino acids. Germline V CDR1 and CDR2: SGHTA, FQGTGA. CDR3 residues: CASSLMSRNTQYF. Written as DNA, the CDR3 is TGTGCCAGCAGCTTAATGTCCCGGAATACGCAGTATTTT.

The chain carries TRBV2 and TRBJ2-7, with D perhaps TRBD1 or TRBD2 (5 bases each). From germline, CDR1 is SNHLY and CDR2 FYNNEI. The CDR3 runs 16 residues. Deletions cut 6 bases from V and 2 bases from J, with 20 bases between. CDR3 in DNA: TGTGCCAGCAGACATGCAATCGGGACGGCTGCCTACGAGCAGTACTTC. It translates to CASRHAIGTAAYEQYF. Using reference TRBV2 and TRBJ2-7 for the parts outside the CDR3, the full variable domain is EPEVTQTPSHQVTQMGQEVILRCVPISNHLYFYWYRQILGQKVEFLVSFYNNEISEKSEIFDDQFSVERPDGSNFTLKIRSTKLEDSAMYFCASRHAIGTAAYEQYFGPGTRLTVT.

This chain uses TRBV7-2 with TRBJ2-3, with 13 bases identical to TRBD2. After removal of 5 bases from V and 2 bases from J, the junction contained 10 bases not matched to a gene. Germline-derived CDR1 and CDR2 are SGHTA and FQGNSA. The CDR3 is made up of 18 amino acids. The CDR3 region has the DNA TGTGCCAGCAGCCGTGTCGGACTAGCGGGAGTCAACACAGATACGCAGTATTTT. It translates to CASSRVGLAGVNTDTQYF.

The chain recombines TRBV9 with TRBJ1-6; TRBD1 is a possible D gene (5 bases). Between the trimmed V and J ends, which lost 0 bases and 7 bases, there was a span of 14 bases. The V gene's germline CDR1 is SGDLS and CDR2 YYNGEE. The CDR3 is 16 amino acids. The CDR3 nucleotides read TGTGCCAGCAGCGTAGAGGTGGGACCGGGGAATTCACCCCTCCACTTT. It specifies CASSVEVGPGNSPLHF.

This clonotype came up a few times. The chain employs TRBV7-2 and TRBJ2-1; the D gene is possibly TRBD2 (5 bases). The germline V gene has CDR1 SGHTA and CDR2 FQGNSA. The length of the CDR3 is 16 residues. The V end lost 6 bases, the J end lost 0 bases, and 15 bases lay between the germline ends. The CDR3 DNA sequence: TGTGCCAGCAGTTCCACCGTAGCGTACTCCTACAATGAGCAGTTCTTC. Translated, it gives CASSSTVAYSYNEQFF.

The chain employs TRBV5-1 and TRBJ2-3; tentative D call: TRBD1 (6 bases). Germline CDR1 reads SGHRS; CDR2 reads YFSETQ. V lost 4 bases and J lost 4, with 13 bases in between. The CDR3 contains 14 residues. CDR3 sequence: CASSVDSLADTQYF. Written as DNA, the CDR3 is TGCGCCAGCAGCGTGGACAGTTTGGCAGATACGCAGTATTTT.